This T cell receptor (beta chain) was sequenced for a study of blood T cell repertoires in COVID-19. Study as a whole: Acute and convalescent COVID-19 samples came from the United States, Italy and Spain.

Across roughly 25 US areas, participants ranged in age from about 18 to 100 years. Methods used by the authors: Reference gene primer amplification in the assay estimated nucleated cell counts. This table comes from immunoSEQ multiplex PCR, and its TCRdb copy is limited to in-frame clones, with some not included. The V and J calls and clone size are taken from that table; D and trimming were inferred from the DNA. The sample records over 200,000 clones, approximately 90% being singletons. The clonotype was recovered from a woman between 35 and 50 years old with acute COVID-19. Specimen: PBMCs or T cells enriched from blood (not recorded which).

The CDR3 loop reads CASSFGGQGASEKLFF. The CDR3 DNA reads TGCGCCAGCAGCTTTGGGGGACAGGGGGCCAGTGAAAAACTGTTTTTT. J is TRBJ1-4 and V is TRBV5-1; TRBD1 matches 12 bases. This CDR3 comprises 16 residues. Trimming cost V 2 bases and J 7 bases; bases outside gene matches: 6. Germline V gene data show CDR1 as SGHRS and CDR2 as YFSETQ.